This TCR beta chain was obtained from a study of cytomegalovirus exposure and HLA in healthy donors. Study background: In terms of ancestry, the Caucasian-associated cluster contained 81% of the approximately 380 genotyped donors.

Trimming shortened V by 4 bases and J by 5 bases, and 11 bases separated the two germline ends. Germline CDR1 and CDR2: SEHNR and FQNEAQ (reference sequence). The CDR3 is 14 residues long. General study results and limits: The analysis excluded some indistinguishable V segments, including TRBV6-2 and TRBV6-3. Earlier findings revealed that most TCR beta V segments proved productive either about 87% or about 30% of the time.

Donors counted as nominally healthy when sampled, yet unrecorded immune exposures were likely. Vbeta (60) and Jbeta (13) primers were used in the PCR. Sequenced by immunoSEQ multiplex PCR; TCRdb stores in-frame clones only, minus some. This sample has some 220,000 clones, with around four fifths found just once. About this clone: Its antigen remains unknown.

Material for sequencing was PBMCs. This TCR was sampled from a boy younger than 18 in good health and CMV-seronegative. The genes are TRBV7-9 and TRBJ2-2; D is perhaps TRBD2 (5 bases). The DNA for the CDR3 is TGTGCCAGCAGCTCCGGGATAAGGACCGGGGAGCTGTTTTTT. Translating gives CASSSGIRTGELFF.